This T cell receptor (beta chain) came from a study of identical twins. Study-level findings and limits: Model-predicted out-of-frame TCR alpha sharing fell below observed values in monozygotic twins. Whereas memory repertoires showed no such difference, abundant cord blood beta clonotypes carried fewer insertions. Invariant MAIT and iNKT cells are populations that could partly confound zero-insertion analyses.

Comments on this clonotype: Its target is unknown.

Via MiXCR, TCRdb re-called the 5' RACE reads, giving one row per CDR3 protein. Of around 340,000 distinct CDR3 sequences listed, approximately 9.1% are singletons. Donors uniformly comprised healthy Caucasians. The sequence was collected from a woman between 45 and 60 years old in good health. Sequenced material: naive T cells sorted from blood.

CDR3 in amino acids: CASSSGGVQPQHF. DNA for the CDR3: TGTGCCAGCAGTTCCGGGGGCGTGCAGCCCCAGCATTTT. This chain connects TRBV28 to TRBJ1-5, with a tentative D call TRBD1 (6 bases). Germline CDR1 is MDHEN and CDR2 is SYDVKM. CDR3 length equals 13 residues. The V end lost 4 bases, the J end lost 7 bases, and 11 bases lay between the germline ends.